This T cell receptor (beta chain) was documented in a study of cytomegalovirus exposure and HLA in healthy donors. Overall study findings and caveats: Rates of TCR association differed by HLA locus in a later analysis, with DRB1 highest and HLA-C lowest.

On this clone: Its antigen is unknown.

PCR used 60 Vbeta primers and 13 Jbeta primers. Only in-frame clones appear in the TCRdb table, and some are missing; sequencing was by immunoSEQ multiplex PCR. The sample is made up of some 89,000 clones, and the top ten hold 3% to 4% of it. V trimming: 10 bases; J trimming: 6 bases; junction bases outside the gene matches: 13. The CDR3 contains 14 residues. Germline CDR1 SGHVS, CDR2 FNYEAQ. This chain links TRBV7-6 with TRBJ2-3; 7 positions match TRBD2. Material: PBMCs. The TCR originated in a woman in her 30s in good health and CMV-seronegative. This CDR3 is CANGMGGGRDTQYF. CDR3 coding DNA: TGTGCCAACGGGATGGGGGGAGGGCGTGATACGCAGTATTTT.